This T cell receptor beta chain was sequenced in a study of shared clonotypes between healthy human individuals. Study conclusions and caveats: The naive CD4 repertoires of a handful of donors were compared, and about 5% of clonotypes were shared.

The germline gives CDR1 MNHEY, CDR2 SMNVEV (reference sequence). The CDR3 sequence is 14 residues long. Trimming removed 10 bases at V and 2 bases at J, with 16 bases between. Assay used: immunoSEQ multiplex PCR; TCRdb lists only in-frame clones, some missing. This sample yields more than 1 million clones, of which 75% to 85% are seen a single time; approximately 0.5% belongs to the top ten. Concerning this clone itself: Its antigen is still unknown.

The TCR comes from a man aged 18 to 30 in good health. Some clones in this sample may be carry-over from other donors' samples. The chain joins TRBV27 to TRBJ2-3; D remains unclear. Sequenced material: memory CD4+ T cells from PBMCs. Subset indicated: CD45RA-negative fraction. CDR3 DNA: TGTGCCATCGCTAAAGCGAGGTTCACAGATACGCAGTATTTT. The encoded protein is CAIAKARFTDTQYF.